Each of the 26 T cell receptor beta chains below was sequenced from the same sample in a study of blood T cell repertoires in COVID-19 (dated by TCRdb to the early 2020s). Receptors were amplified or captured by the immunoSEQ multiplex PCR assay. The table comes from immuneACCESS by way of TCRdb, which keeps in-frame sequences with V and J called. Part of the clones is missing from these tables; in studies checked, under half for an unresolved V gene and the rest for unknown reasons. Across this sample there are more than 150,000 clones, with 75% to 80% seen only once. In total, the top ten clones hold approximately 15% of the sample. Source material: peripheral blood. Source of these receptors: a woman older than 75 with acute or convalescent COVID-19.

The chain combines TRBV27 with TRBJ1-6; the match to TRBD1 covers 7 bases. CDR1 is MNHEY, CDR2 SMNVEV, per germline (reference sequence). This CDR3 has 15 amino acids. The J segment lost 4 bases and the V segment lost 2 bases, leaving 2 bases of the junction unmatched. The CDR3 DNA reads as TGTGCCAGCAGTTTAAACAGGGGTTATAATTCACCCCTCCACTTT. It is translated as CASSLNRGYNSPLHF.

This chain joins TRBV12-5 and TRBJ2-5; 15 bases map to TRBD2. The J segment lost 5 bases and the V segment lost 5 bases, leaving 6 bases of the junction unmatched. Per germline, CDR1 LGHNT and CDR2 FRNRAP. The CDR3 spans 16 residues. DNA of the CDR3: TGTGCTAGTGGTGCGGGACTAGCGGGGGGCCTGGAGACCCAGTACTTC. It is translated as CASGAGLAGGLETQYF.

This clone was observed a single time. The chain links TRBV4-2 to TRBJ2-1, with 8 bases fitting TRBD2. CDR1 and CDR2 (germline): LGHNA, YNFKEQ. This CDR3 is built from 18 residues. Unmatched junction bases numbered 10, after V lost 0 bases and J lost 3 bases. The CDR3 nucleotides read TGTGCCAGCAGCCAAGAAGGTGGCGGGGGGTTGCTCTACAATGAGCAGTTCTTC. This sequence encodes CASSQEGGGGLLYNEQFF.

The chain uses TRBV28 and TRBJ2-2, with D perhaps TRBD2 (6 bases). Trimming took 7 bases from V and 4 from J, leaving 13 bases between them. CDR1 is MDHEN, CDR2 SYDVKM, per germline. The CDR3 spans 14 residues. The CDR3 reads CASIRGGSTGELFF. CDR3 sequence (DNA): TGTGCCAGCATCCGGGGAGGTAGCACCGGGGAGCTGTTTTTT.

This clone has just a few counts. J is TRBJ2-7 and V is TRBV5-1, with 8 bases aligning to TRBD2. CDR1 SGHRS and CDR2 YFSETQ come from the germline V gene. The V gene end was trimmed by 1 base and the J gene end by 3 bases; junction bases not matched to a gene: 3. The CDR3 consists of 14 residues. The CDR3 sequence: CASSLTGGIYEQYF. DNA for the CDR3: TGCGCCAGCAGCTTGACGGGAGGGATCTACGAGCAGTACTTC.

In this sample, this clone turned up a few times. This chain uses TRBV7-2 with TRBJ1-2; D possibly corresponds to TRBD1 (5 bases). CDR1 and CDR2 from the germline V gene are SGHTA and FQGNSA. V dropped 1 base and J dropped 7 bases, with 16 bases sitting between them. The CDR3 length is 15 residues. CDR3 DNA: TGTGCCAGCAGCTTAGAAGTTGGCAGGGTGCGTGGCTACACCTTC. Protein: CASSLEVGRVRGYTF.

CDR3 bases: TGTGCCAGCAGCCCCCACAGGGACAATCAGCCCCAGCATTTT. It translates to CASSPHRDNQPQHF. The rearrangement joins TRBV3-1 (or the pseudogene TRBV3-2) to TRBJ1-5; tentatively, D is TRBD1 (6 bases). Germline loops: CDR1 LGHDT, CDR2 YNNKEL (reference sequence). This CDR3 contains 14 residues. Trimming pared 4 bases from V and 3 bases from J, leaving 10 bases between.

This chain links TRBV27 with TRBJ2-3; the D is unclear. V was cut by 6 bases and J by 6 bases, with 10 bases left in between. Germline-derived CDR1 and CDR2 are MNHEY and SMNVEV (reference sequence). This CDR3 has 12 residues. The CDR3 nucleotides read TGTGCCAGCAGCCTAGTCGGGGATACGCAGTATTTT. Translating gives CASSLVGDTQYF.

This clone was seen more than once but under ten times. The CDR3 is CASTALGRGGTEAFF. CDR3 bases: TGTGCCAGTACCGCCCTGGGCAGGGGAGGGACTGAAGCTTTCTTT. This rearrangement joins TRBV19 to TRBJ1-1; tentative D call: TRBD1 (6 bases). The V end was cut by 7 bases, the J end by 5 bases, with 20 bases between. In germline, CDR1 is LNHDA, CDR2 SQIVND (reference sequence). CDR3 length equals 15 residues.

This sequence joins TRBV19 and TRBJ2-3; TRBD1 might be the D (6 bases). Per the germline V gene, CDR1 is LNHDA and CDR2 is SQIVND (reference sequence). The CDR3 loop spans 15 amino acids. V lost 6 bases, J lost 0 bases, and 13 bases lay in between. The CDR3 DNA sequence: TGTGCCAGTAGGAACAGGGCTCCTAGCACAGATACGCAGTATTTT. Translation gives CASRNRAPSTDTQYF.

V gene TRBV10-3 combines with J gene TRBJ2-1; D might be TRBD2 (7 bases). The germline CDR1 and CDR2 sequences are ENHRY and SYGVKD. Deletions cut 6 bases from V and 6 bases from J, with 27 bases between. This CDR3 spans 18 amino acids. CDR3 amino acids: CAIRWGTARGGKGNEQFF. In DNA, the CDR3 is TGTGCCATCAGGTGGGGAACTGCCAGGGGAGGGAAAGGCAATGAGCAGTTCTTC.

This clone was detected only a few times. This chain uses TRBV24-1 with TRBJ2-1, with 9 bases lining up with TRBD1. Trimming at V came to 4 bases and at J to 10 bases, leaving 10 bases not matched to a gene. Germline CDR1 reads KGHDR; CDR2 reads SFDVKD. This CDR3 region has 15 residues. The CDR3 loop is CATSDPGTGREEQFF. CDR3 nucleotides: TGTGCCACCAGTGACCCCGGGACAGGGCGGGAAGAGCAGTTCTTC.

The chain is built from TRBV27 and TRBJ1-2; 7 bases match TRBD1. V dropped 6 bases and J dropped 2; count of bases not matched to a gene: 6. The CDR3 extends over 14 amino acids. CDR1 is MNHEY, CDR2 SMNVEV, per germline (reference sequence). CDR3 nucleotide sequence: TGTGCCAGCAGCCCCTGGGGACAGAACTATGGCTACACCTTC. It encodes CASSPWGQNYGYTF.

The chain recombines TRBV27 with TRBJ2-5; D possibly corresponds to TRBD2 (6 bases). The ends were cut back, 6 bases at V and 1 base at J, with 15 bases in the middle. The CDR3 spans 15 residues. Germline assignment: CDR1 MNHEY and CDR2 SMNVEV (reference sequence). CDR3 in amino acids: CASSPAGLTQETQYF. CDR3 DNA: TGTGCCAGCAGCCCCGCAGGACTAACCCAAGAGACCCAGTACTTC.

The gene calls are TRBV6-5 and TRBJ2-2, with D perhaps matching TRBD2 (5 bases). This CDR3 has 13 amino acids. Trimming stripped 6 bases from V and 4 bases from J, with 9 bases between. Germline V CDR1 and CDR2: MNHEY, SVGAGI. In DNA form, the CDR3 reads TGTGCCAGCAGCCCCCTAGCCACCGGGGAGCTGTTTTTT. Translating gives CASSPLATGELFF.

In its sample, this clone was seen once. V usage is TRBV2 and J usage is TRBJ1-2, with 9 bases lining up with TRBD1. Germline CDR1 reads SNHLY; CDR2 reads FYNNEI. The CDR3 length is 14 residues. The V segment lost 4 bases and the J segment 8 bases; nucleotides outside the gene matches: 8. The CDR3 protein is CASSVGQGMSGYTF. In DNA form, the CDR3 reads TGTGCCAGCAGTGTGGGACAGGGTATGAGCGGCTACACCTTC.

There are a few counts of this clone. The chain is built from TRBV5-4 and TRBJ1-6; no clear D gene. The germline gives CDR1 SGHNT, CDR2 YYREEE (reference sequence). The CDR3 is 14 residues long. The ends were cut back, 0 bases at V and 8 bases at J, with 9 bases in the middle. The CDR3 reads CASSLALSYSPLHF. The CDR3 region has the DNA TGTGCCAGCAGCTTGGCCCTGTCGTATTCACCCCTCCACTTT.

The chain carries TRBV6-2 or TRBV6-3 and TRBJ2-1; 13 bases are shared with TRBD2. CDR1 MNHEY and CDR2 SVGEGT come from the germline V gene. The CDR3 contains 20 residues. V trimming: 4 bases; J trimming: 0 bases; junction bases outside the gene matches: 12. CDR3 loop: CASSFSTSGRAGLSYNEQFF. The CDR3 DNA reads TGTGCCAGCAGTTTTTCTACTAGCGGGAGGGCTGGTCTCTCCTACAATGAGCAGTTCTTC.

The gene calls are TRBV29-1 and TRBJ2-5, with a weak D call TRBD1 (6 bases). The germline gives CDR1 SQVTM, CDR2 ANQGSEA. The germline V and J ends were trimmed by 2 bases and 4 bases, with 11 bases remaining between them. The CDR3 is 13 residues long. The CDR3 is CSVESVGAETQYF. The CDR3 DNA sequence: TGCAGCGTTGAATCAGTGGGGGCAGAGACCCAGTACTTC.

V usage is TRBV7-9 and J usage is TRBJ1-1; 7 positions agree with TRBD1. Germline CDR1 reads SEHNR; CDR2 reads FQNEAQ (reference sequence). V lost 4 bases and J lost 4; bases outside the gene matches: 3. The CDR3 extends over 13 amino acids. Here the CDR3 DNA reads TGTGCCAGCAGCTACGGGACAGCCACTGAAGCTTTCTTT. It is translated as CASSYGTATEAFF.

The V call is TRBV18, the J call TRBJ2-4, with 7 bases lining up with TRBD1. Looked up from germline, CDR1 is KGHSH and CDR2 is LQKENI. J gave up 0 bases and V 4 bases, and 9 bases lay outside the gene matches. The CDR3 runs to 17 residues. CDR3 sequence: CASSQLRDSVAKNIQYF. The CDR3 DNA follows: TGTGCCAGCTCACAGCTCCGGGACAGCGTAGCCAAAAACATTCAGTACTTC.

The chain employs TRBV9 and TRBJ2-3; TRBD2 might be the D (5 bases). Germline V gene lookup returns CDR1 SGDLS and CDR2 YYNGEE. The CDR3 totals 14 residues. The ends were cut back, 4 bases at V and 6 bases at J, with 15 bases in the middle. The CDR3 DNA sequence: TGTGCCAGCAGCCCCCGCCTAGCAGCGGATACGCAGTATTTT. Its protein product is CASSPRLAADTQYF.

V is TRBV7-9 and J is TRBJ2-5; D is ambiguous. The V end lost 5 bases, the J end lost 5 bases, and 9 bases lay between the germline ends. The CDR3 spans 12 residues. Germline V CDR1 and CDR2: SEHNR, FQNEAQ (reference sequence). The CDR3 spells CASSLYGETQYF. The DNA for the CDR3 is TGTGCCAGCAGCCTCTACGGGGAGACCCAGTACTTC.

This clone was recorded once. The chain joins TRBV6-5 to TRBJ2-2, with a weak D call TRBD1 (6 bases). CDR1 and CDR2 (germline): MNHEY, SVGAGI. CDR3 length equals 14 residues. V was clipped by 6 bases and J by 3 bases, with 11 bases between them. CDR3 sequence reads: CASSRDMHTGELFF. The CDR3 DNA sequence: TGTGCCAGCAGCCGGGACATGCACACCGGGGAGCTGTTTTTT.

This chain connects TRBV3-1 (or the pseudogene TRBV3-2) to TRBJ1-5, with D uncertain. The CDR3 runs to 13 residues. Germline CDR1 LGHDT, CDR2 YNNKEL (reference sequence). The V and J ends lost 1 base and 5 bases respectively, with 6 bases between them. The DNA of the CDR3 is TGTGCCAGCAGCCAAGGGGCCTATCAGCCCCAGCATTTT. It specifies CASSQGAYQPQHF.

The chain recombines TRBV7-2 with TRBJ2-1, with TRBD2 identical over 9 bases. Germline CDR1 SGHTA, CDR2 FQGNSA. The V gene end was trimmed by 1 base and the J gene end by 2 bases; junction bases not matched to a gene: 0. This CDR3 contains 15 residues. Here the CDR3 DNA reads TGTGCCAGCAGCTTAGGCGGGAGGGCCTACAATGAGCAGTTCTTC. It codes for CASSLGGRAYNEQFF.